The rows below give T cell receptor beta chains drawn from one sample of a study of shared clonotypes between healthy human individuals. Sequencing used immunoSEQ multiplex PCR; TCRdb keeps in-frame clones, though not all of them. The repertoire has nearly 1,000,000 clones, more than 75% of them found once; the top ten carry approximately 1.5%. The sample taken for sequencing was memory CD4+ T cells sorted from blood. The receptor set was obtained from a man in his late teens or twenties in good health. Each CDR3 is given with its conserved first and last residue. The D gene is left open where the match is weak. A clone size is listed for some rows: how often the clone was seen (once, few, many), or a class if it is expanded.

j_call: TRBJ2-7
clone_size: -
d_call: -
v_call: TRBV5-1
cdr3_nt: TGCGCCAGCAGGAGCGGGACAAGCTCCTACGAGCAGTACTTC
cdr3_aa: CASRSGTSSYEQYF

j_call: TRBJ1-5
clone_size: few
d_call: -
v_call: TRBV9
cdr3_nt: TGTGCCAGCAGCGCCGGTACGGGTGGGAGCAATCAGCCCCAGCATTTT
cdr3_aa: CASSAGTGGSNQPQHF

j_call: TRBJ1-3
clone_size: -
d_call: -
v_call: TRBV18
cdr3_nt: TGTGCCAGCTCAGGGAACACCATATATTTT
cdr3_aa: CASSGNTIYF

j_call: TRBJ2-1
clone_size: -
d_call: -
v_call: TRBV7-9
cdr3_nt: TGTGCCAGCAGCTTCGACCTGGGCAGTGAGCAGTTCTTC
cdr3_aa: CASSFDLGSEQFF

j_call: TRBJ2-1
clone_size: once
d_call: TRBD2
v_call: TRBV7-6
cdr3_nt: TGTGCCAGCAGCTCGGGACTAGCGGGGGGCAATGAGCAGTTCTTC
cdr3_aa: CASSSGLAGGNEQFF

j_call: TRBJ1-4
clone_size: -
d_call: -
v_call: TRBV10-1
cdr3_nt: TGCGCCCCCGGGAAGGGGAATGAAAAACTGTTTTTT
cdr3_aa: CAPGKGNEKLFF

j_call: TRBJ2-1
clone_size: -
d_call: -
v_call: TRBV4-1
cdr3_nt: TGCGCCAGCAGCCTAACCATAGGGGGTACCTACAATGAGCAGTTCTTC
cdr3_aa: CASSLTIGGTYNEQFF

j_call: TRBJ2-1
clone_size: few
d_call: -
v_call: TRBV28
cdr3_nt: TGTGCCAGCAGCTCCACGGGGCGTGTTGAGCAGTTCTTC
cdr3_aa: CASSSTGRVEQFF

j_call: TRBJ2-7
clone_size: -
d_call: -
v_call: TRBV9
cdr3_nt: TGTGCCAGCAGCGCTAGGGGATGGGGATACGAGCAGTACTTC
cdr3_aa: CASSARGWGYEQYF

j_call: TRBJ2-3
clone_size: -
d_call: TRBD2
v_call: TRBV13
cdr3_nt: TGTGCCAGCAGCAGTACTCGGGGGGGCCGGGGCGCAGATACGCAGTATTTT
cdr3_aa: CASSSTRGGRGADTQYF

j_call: TRBJ2-1
clone_size: -
d_call: -
v_call: TRBV29-1
cdr3_nt: TGCAGCACGGCCTTCGGGAACTACAATGAGCAGTTCTTC
cdr3_aa: CSTAFGNYNEQFF

j_call: TRBJ1-1
clone_size: few
d_call: -
v_call: TRBV19
cdr3_nt: TGTGCCAGTAGTATAGTGGGGCAGCGGGCTGAAGCTTTCTTT
cdr3_aa: CASSIVGQRAEAFF

j_call: TRBJ2-1
clone_size: -
d_call: -
v_call: TRBV28
cdr3_nt: TGTGCCAGCAGTTTCGGGTGGTCGGGCGACGCCTACAATGAGCAGTTCTTC
cdr3_aa: CASSFGWSGDAYNEQFF

j_call: TRBJ2-1
clone_size: -
d_call: TRBD2
v_call: TRBV30
cdr3_nt: TGTGCCTGGAGTGTAAACCCCCCAACTAGCGGGAGGGCCGGTGAGCAGTTCTTC
cdr3_aa: CAWSVNPPTSGRAGEQFF

j_call: TRBJ2-5
clone_size: -
d_call: TRBD1
v_call: TRBV7-9
cdr3_nt: TGTGCCAGCAGCTTAGAGACAGGGAAAGAGACCCAGTACTTC
cdr3_aa: CASSLETGKETQYF

j_call: TRBJ1-4
clone_size: -
d_call: -
v_call: TRBV7-9
cdr3_nt: TGTGCCAGCAGTTATTCAGGGGCTAATGAAAAACTGTTTTTT
cdr3_aa: CASSYSGANEKLFF

j_call: TRBJ1-2
clone_size: -
d_call: TRBD1
v_call: TRBV10-2
cdr3_nt: TGCGCCAGCACCCTGGACAGGGGCGGCTACACCTTC
cdr3_aa: CASTLDRGGYTF

j_call: TRBJ1-3
clone_size: -
d_call: TRBD1
v_call: TRBV6-1
cdr3_nt: TGTGCCAGCAGTTTGGACAGGGATATAGGAAACACCATATATTTT
cdr3_aa: CASSLDRDIGNTIYF

j_call: TRBJ2-5
clone_size: few
d_call: TRBD2
v_call: TRBV30
cdr3_nt: TGTGCCTGGAGTCGCGGAAGCGGGGGGGGTCAGGAGACCCAGTACTTC
cdr3_aa: CAWSRGSGGGQETQYF

j_call: TRBJ1-4
clone_size: -
d_call: TRBD1
v_call: TRBV2
cdr3_nt: TGTGCCAGCGTTGACAGGGAGGGCGAAAAACTGTTTTTT
cdr3_aa: CASVDREGEKLFF

j_call: TRBJ2-5
clone_size: few
d_call: TRBD1
v_call: TRBV16
cdr3_nt: TGTGCCAGCAGCCAAGACCGGGGGACAGGGGAAAAAGAGACCCAGTACTTC
cdr3_aa: CASSQDRGTGEKETQYF

j_call: TRBJ2-4
clone_size: once
d_call: -
v_call: TRBV27
cdr3_nt: TGTGCCACCGCCACTGTCGGGGACAAAAACATTCAGTACTTC
cdr3_aa: CATATVGDKNIQYF

j_call: TRBJ2-1
clone_size: -
d_call: TRBD2
v_call: TRBV29-1
cdr3_nt: TGCAGCGTTGAAGTGCTAGCGGGGGGGCAGACCTACAATGAGCAGTTCTTC
cdr3_aa: CSVEVLAGGQTYNEQFF

j_call: TRBJ2-3
clone_size: -
d_call: TRBD1
v_call: TRBV7-3
cdr3_nt: TGTGCCAGCAGCACCGGGACAGCCACAGATACGCAGTATTTT
cdr3_aa: CASSTGTATDTQYF

j_call: TRBJ1-2
clone_size: -
d_call: TRBD1
v_call: TRBV7-2
cdr3_nt: TGTGCCAGCAGCGCAGACAGGGGGTCTGGCTATGGCTACACCTTC
cdr3_aa: CASSADRGSGYGYTF

j_call: TRBJ1-1
clone_size: few
d_call: -
v_call: TRBV30
cdr3_nt: TGTGCCTGGAGGGACCAGATGGCGCGTTCGGAAGCTTTCTTT
cdr3_aa: CAWRDQMARSEAFF

j_call: TRBJ2-1
clone_size: -
d_call: TRBD1
v_call: TRBV29-1
cdr3_nt: TGCAGCGGGCGACAGGGGGCGAACAATGAGCAGTTCTTC
cdr3_aa: CSGRQGANNEQFF

j_call: TRBJ2-1
clone_size: -
d_call: -
v_call: TRBV20-1
cdr3_nt: TGCAGTGAGCAGGATTTAAATGAGCAGTTCTTC
cdr3_aa: CSEQDLNEQFF

j_call: TRBJ2-3
clone_size: -
d_call: TRBD1
v_call: TRBV9
cdr3_nt: TGTGCCAGCAGCGTAGAGACAGGGGGTTTCGATACGCAGTATTTT
cdr3_aa: CASSVETGGFDTQYF

j_call: TRBJ1-5
clone_size: -
d_call: -
v_call: TRBV6-1
cdr3_nt: TGTGCCAGCAGTGAATCAGGGTCCAATCAGCCCCAGCATTTT
cdr3_aa: CASSESGSNQPQHF

j_call: TRBJ2-2
clone_size: -
d_call: -
v_call: TRBV6-7
cdr3_nt: TGTGCCAGCAGATTACAGCAGGGCCACCCGAACACCGGGGAGCTGTTTTTT
cdr3_aa: CASRLQQGHPNTGELFF

j_call: TRBJ2-5
clone_size: -
d_call: TRBD2
v_call: TRBV2
cdr3_nt: TGTGCCAGCAGTGAATGGGCCCTAGCGGGAGTGGTAGAGACCCAGTACTTC
cdr3_aa: CASSEWALAGVVETQYF

j_call: TRBJ1-2
clone_size: -
d_call: -
v_call: TRBV7-2
cdr3_nt: TGTGCCAGCAGCTTATTAGGACCGATTTATGGCTACACCTTC
cdr3_aa: CASSLLGPIYGYTF

j_call: TRBJ2-5
clone_size: -
d_call: TRBD2
v_call: TRBV9
cdr3_nt: TGTGCCAGCAGCGTAGGGGCTAGCGGGAGGGCCCCAATGAAGGAGACCCAGTACTTC
cdr3_aa: CASSVGASGRAPMKETQYF

j_call: TRBJ2-2
clone_size: -
d_call: -
v_call: TRBV7-2
cdr3_nt: TGTGCCAGCAGCTTACCCCCCGGGGAGCTGTTTTTT
cdr3_aa: CASSLPPGELFF

j_call: TRBJ1-4
clone_size: -
d_call: -
v_call: TRBV5-1
cdr3_nt: TGCGCCAGCAGCGCGTACCGGGGGGCGGCTAATGAAAAACTGTTTTTT
cdr3_aa: CASSAYRGAANEKLFF

j_call: TRBJ2-7
clone_size: -
d_call: TRBD1
v_call: TRBV15
cdr3_nt: TGTGCCACCAGCAGTGAACCACCCGGGACAGGGGTATACGAGCAGTACTTC
cdr3_aa: CATSSEPPGTGVYEQYF

j_call: TRBJ2-7
clone_size: -
d_call: -
v_call: TRBV6-5
cdr3_nt: TGTGCCAGCAGTGACACTAGCAAAACCTACGAGCAGTACTTC
cdr3_aa: CASSDTSKTYEQYF

j_call: TRBJ2-7
clone_size: -
d_call: TRBD2
v_call: TRBV7-2
cdr3_nt: TGTGCCAGCAGCTCCCAAGGGACTAGCAGATACGACGAGCAGTACTTC
cdr3_aa: CASSSQGTSRYDEQYF

j_call: TRBJ2-7
clone_size: few
d_call: TRBD1
v_call: TRBV30
cdr3_nt: TGTGCCTGGAGTCTTCTCGGGACAGGGGGAATAGCAGCCCAATACGAGCAGTACTTC
cdr3_aa: CAWSLLGTGGIAAQYEQYF

j_call: TRBJ2-7
clone_size: few
d_call: TRBD1
v_call: TRBV5-1
cdr3_nt: TGCGCCAGCAGCTTGGCAGGGGGACAGGGAATCAACGAGCAGTACTTC
cdr3_aa: CASSLAGGQGINEQYF

j_call: TRBJ2-7
clone_size: -
d_call: -
v_call: TRBV2
cdr3_nt: TGTGCCAGCACTGAGACGGCCTACGAGCAGTACTTC
cdr3_aa: CASTETAYEQYF

j_call: TRBJ1-3
clone_size: -
d_call: -
v_call: TRBV7-3
cdr3_nt: TGTGCCAGCAGCTTAAATAGGGCTCCCGGAAACACCATATATTTT
cdr3_aa: CASSLNRAPGNTIYF

j_call: TRBJ2-1
clone_size: once
d_call: TRBD2
v_call: TRBV5-4
cdr3_nt: TGTGCCAGCAGCTTAGGGACTAGCAGTAATGAGCAGTTCTTC
cdr3_aa: CASSLGTSSNEQFF